The rows below give T cell receptor beta chains drawn from one sample of a study of cytomegalovirus exposure and HLA in healthy donors. Some clones are missing from TCRdb's copy, which holds only in-frame ones; the method was immunoSEQ multiplex PCR. The sample lists around 180,000 clones; 84% were seen once. What was sequenced was PBMCs. These receptor sequences come from a girl under 18 in good health and CMV-seropositive. CDR3s include the opening cysteine and the closing phenylalanine or tryptophan. Fields, in order: J gene, CDR3 length, clone size, V gene, D gene, CDR3 DNA, CDR3 protein. A D gene is named only where the DNA matches it firmly. The size field is filled for only some rows; it gives once, few, many or a size class.

TRBJ1-5	13	NA	TRBV10-3	TRBD1	TGTGCCTCTCAGGACAGGTCCAATCAGCCCCAGCATTTT	CASQDRSNQPQHF
TRBJ2-2	14	NA	TRBV6-5	NA	TGTGCCAGCAGACCGGACAGGAACACCGGGGAGCTGTTTTTT	CASRPDRNTGELFF
TRBJ1-5	16	NA	TRBV19	TRBD1	TGTGCCAGTAGTCCGCCGGACAGGGCCGCCCTCGGGCCCCAGCATTTT	CASSPPDRAALGPQHF
TRBJ1-2	12	NA	TRBV2	TRBD1	TGTGCCAGCTTCGACAGGGCAGGTGGCTACACCTTC	CASFDRAGGYTF
TRBJ2-1	15	NA	TRBV6-5	TRBD1	TGTGCCAGCAGTACGGACAGGGGAACGTACAATGAGCAGTTCTTC	CASSTDRGTYNEQFF
TRBJ2-5	14	NA	TRBV6-1	NA	TGTGCCAGCAGTGAACAGGGTCCCGGAGAGACCCAGTACTTC	CASSEQGPGETQYF
TRBJ1-4	14	few	TRBV5-1	TRBD1	TGCGCCAGCAGCGCCGGGACAGACAATGAAAAACTGTTTTTT	CASSAGTDNEKLFF
TRBJ2-5	11	NA	TRBV7-9	NA	TGTGCCAGCAGTTCTGGCGAGACCCAGTACTTC	CASSSGETQYF
TRBJ2-3	14	NA	TRBV5-5	NA	TGTGCCAGCAGCTTTCAGAAAACCACAGATACGCAGTATTTT	CASSFQKTTDTQYF
TRBJ2-7	12	NA	TRBV29-1	NA	TGCAGCGTAGGACGGGGTTCCTACGAGCAGTACTTC	CSVGRGSYEQYF
TRBJ1-5	14	NA	TRBV5-1	NA	TGCGCCAGCAGCTTGGAGAGGGTAGATCAGCCCCAGCATTTT	CASSLERVDQPQHF
TRBJ2-7	15	NA	TRBV19	TRBD1	TGTGCCAGTAGTTCCGGGACAGGGGCGGACTACGAGCAGTACTTC	CASSSGTGADYEQYF
TRBJ1-6	15	NA	TRBV4-1	NA	TGCGCCAGCAGCCAAGAACCGGACAGCAATTCACCCCTCCACTTT	CASSQEPDSNSPLHF
TRBJ1-5	14	NA	TRBV7-2	NA	TGTGCCAGCAGCCTTAGACAAAGCAATCAGCCCCAGCATTTT	CASSLRQSNQPQHF
TRBJ2-1	15	NA	TRBV2	TRBD2	TGTGCCAGCAGGGGGGCGGGGGGGCCAGTAAATGAGCAGTTCTTC	CASRGAGGPVNEQFF
TRBJ1-1	15	NA	TRBV6-5	TRBD1	TGTGCCAGCAGTTGGACAGGGCGGGTCGGCACTGAAGCTTTCTTT	CASSWTGRVGTEAFF
TRBJ1-4	13	NA	TRBV6-5	NA	TGTGCCAGCAGAAAAACAGGGTTTGAAAAACTGTTTTTT	CASRKTGFEKLFF
TRBJ2-1	15	NA	TRBV5-1	NA	TGCGCCAGCAGCTTGGTGGCTAGCGAGTACAATGAGCAGTTCTTC	CASSLVASEYNEQFF
TRBJ1-1	14	NA	TRBV9	TRBD1	TGTGCCAGCAGCGTACAGGGGGCAGTCACTGAAGCTTTCTTT	CASSVQGAVTEAFF
TRBJ1-1	14	NA	TRBV5-1	NA	TGCGCCAGCAGCTTCGACGGGGGGGGCACTGAAGCTTTCTTT	CASSFDGGGTEAFF
TRBJ1-1	16	NA	TRBV18	TRBD1	TGTGCCAGCTCACCGAAGGACAGGGAGGGGAACACTGAAGCTTTCTTT	CASSPKDREGNTEAFF
TRBJ2-5	14	NA	TRBV5-4	NA	TGTGCCAGCAGCCGCAGGACAGTTCAAGAGACCCAGTACTTC	CASSRRTVQETQYF
TRBJ1-2	13	NA	TRBV5-8	NA	TGTGCCAGCATTAGCAGGGGAGACTATGGCTACACCTTC	CASISRGDYGYTF
TRBJ1-1	14	NA	TRBV11-2	TRBD1	TGTGCCAGCAGCTTTCCGAGGACAGGGCCTGAAGCTTTCTTT	CASSFPRTGPEAFF
TRBJ1-1	15	NA	TRBV5-1	TRBD1	TGCGCCAGCAGCCCACGGACAGGGGAGAACACTGAAGCTTTCTTT	CASSPRTGENTEAFF
TRBJ2-7	15	NA	TRBV9	TRBD2	TGTGCCAGCAGCGTGGGGGGGGGTTATGACTACGAGCAGTACTTC	CASSVGGGYDYEQYF
TRBJ2-7	12	NA	TRBV7-2	NA	TGTGCCAGCAGCTTACCGGGCTACGAGCAGTACTTC	CASSLPGYEQYF
TRBJ2-1	14	NA	TRBV5-1	NA	TGCGCCAGCAGCATCGGGGGAGCCTACAATGAGCAGTTCTTC	CASSIGGAYNEQFF
TRBJ1-1	15	NA	TRBV9	TRBD1	TGTGCCAGCAGCGTAGAAGGGACAGGGGGGACTGAAGCTTTCTTT	CASSVEGTGGTEAFF
TRBJ1-2	18	NA	TRBV11-3	TRBD1	TGTGCCAGCAGCCCTTCATACGGGGCACAGGGGGGTAGCTATGGCTACACCTTC	CASSPSYGAQGGSYGYTF
TRBJ2-3	14	NA	TRBV18	TRBD1	TGTGCCAGCTCCTCGGGACAGTTCACAGATACGCAGTATTTT	CASSSGQFTDTQYF
TRBJ2-1	13	once	TRBV6-5	NA	TGTGCCAGCAGCCGAACACCGAACAATGAGCAGTTCTTC	CASSRTPNNEQFF
TRBJ2-1	14	NA	TRBV9	TRBD2	TGTGCCAGCAGCGTAAGAGCGGGGTACAATGAGCAGTTCTTC	CASSVRAGYNEQFF
TRBJ2-3	16	NA	TRBV6-4	TRBD1	TGTGCCAGCAGTGAAGCCCCGACAGGGGGGACAGATACGCAGTATTTT	CASSEAPTGGTDTQYF